These 29 T cell receptor beta chains share one sample of origin, sequenced in a study of T-cell memory formation after mild COVID-19. TCRdb recomputed calls from the 5' RACE reads with MiXCR, one row per CDR3 protein. The table shows 550,000 to 600,000 distinct CDR3 sequences, with about a fifth occurring only once. Sequencing used PBMCs or a T cell subset sorted from them (not recorded which). These receptors were collected from an adult woman who had mild COVID-19 (a few samples of this study predate the infection). Cell type and time point are not known.

This clonotype was counted only a few times. The gene calls are TRBV27 and TRBJ1-4, with D hard to call. The CDR3 runs to 21 residues. CDR1 is MNHEY and CDR2 is SMNVEV in the germline V gene (reference sequence). Trimming took off 3 bases at V and 0 bases at J, with 26 bases between the two ends. CDR3 in amino acids: CASSFRAGGRYLSPTNEKLFF. DNA for the CDR3: TGTGCCAGCAGTTTTAGAGCGGGCGGACGGTACCTCTCCCCAACTAATGAAAAACTGTTTTTT.

This clonotype was counted between two and nine times. The V call is TRBV5-1, the J call TRBJ2-7; 8 bases agree with TRBD1. The germline V gene has CDR1 SGHRS and CDR2 YFSETQ. V shed 4 bases, J shed 3 bases, and the junction held 6 bases outside the gene matches. The CDR3 is 14 residues long. CDR3 loop: CASSPGQVIYEQYF. DNA for the CDR3: TGCGCCAGCAGCCCGGGACAGGTTATCTACGAGCAGTACTTC.

Only a few counts were recorded for this clonotype. V gene TRBV7-9 combines with J gene TRBJ2-4, with TRBD2 matching over 9 bases. Germline loops: CDR1 SEHNR, CDR2 FQNEAQ (reference sequence). This CDR3 region has 18 residues. J gave up 6 bases and V 3 bases, and 15 bases lay outside the gene matches. CDR3 residues: CASSFLAGEGSSGNIQYF. The CDR3 bases are TGTGCCAGCAGCTTCTTAGCGGGAGAGGGGTCATCGGGAAACATTCAGTACTTC.

The rearrangement joins TRBV6-5 to TRBJ2-7; TRBD1 or TRBD2 may be the D gene (5 bases each). The CDR3 has 14 amino acids. Germline CDR1 reads MNHEY; CDR2 reads SVGAGI. Trimming stripped 7 bases from V and 5 bases from J, with 18 bases between. CDR3 region: CASTLSNRGDEQYF. In DNA, the CDR3 is TGTGCCAGCACCTTATCCAACCGGGGCGACGAGCAGTACTTC.

This clonotype occurred a few times. The chain uses TRBV12-3 or TRBV12-4 and TRBJ1-2, with D possibly matching TRBD1 (5 bases). V was clipped by 3 bases and J by 6 bases, with 11 bases between them. CDR3 length equals 13 residues. The DNA for the CDR3 is TGTGCCAGCAGTTTGGGGACTCGGGATGGCTACACCTTC. Translated, it gives CASSLGTRDGYTF.

This clonotype appeared a few times. The chain joins TRBV6-2 or TRBV6-3 to TRBJ2-7; D is perhaps TRBD1 (5 bases). The CDR3 is 15 residues long. Trimming shortened V by 0 bases and J by 0 bases, and 9 bases separated the two germline ends. CDR1 and CDR2 from the germline V gene are MNHEY and SVGEGT. The CDR3 loop is CASSYSQVLSYEQYF. CDR3 in DNA: TGTGCCAGCAGTTACTCACAGGTCCTCTCCTACGAGCAGTACTTC.

J is TRBJ2-3 and V is TRBV5-1, with 8 bases identical to TRBD2. The CDR3 extends over 13 amino acids. Germline CDR1 and CDR2: SGHRS and YFSETQ. V shed 6 bases and J 6 bases; nucleotides not matched to a gene: 6. DNA for the CDR3: TGCGCCAGCACGGCGGGGGGACCCGATACGCAGTATTTT. It translates to CASTAGGPDTQYF.

This clonotype was found a few times. The V call is TRBV7-3, the J call TRBJ2-1, with D perhaps matching TRBD1 or TRBD2 (5 bases each). The V gene's germline CDR1 is SGHTA and CDR2 FQGTGA. This CDR3 contains 14 residues. V lost 5 bases and J 2 bases, leaving 10 bases between the germline ends. The chain's CDR3 is CASSEGYPYNEQFF. CDR3 nucleotide sequence: TGTGCCAGCAGCGAGGGGTATCCCTACAATGAGCAGTTCTTC. The full variable domain, in which reference TRBV7-3 and TRBJ2-1 provide the parts outside the CDR3, is GAGVSQTPSNKVTEKGKYVELRCDPISGHTALYWYRQSLGQGPEFLIYFQGTGAADDSGLPNDRFFAVRPEGSVSTLKIQRTERGDSAVYLCASSEGYPYNEQFFGPGTRLTVL.

This clonotype appeared a few times. The chain recombines TRBV7-2 with TRBJ2-7; the match to TRBD1 covers 8 bases. Unmatched junction bases numbered 5, after V lost 5 bases and J lost 2 bases. The V gene's germline CDR1 is SGHTA and CDR2 FQGNSA. The CDR3 covers 14 residues. The CDR3 reads CASSTRTGTYEQYF. As DNA, the CDR3 is TGTGCCAGCAGCACCCGGACAGGGACCTACGAGCAGTACTTC.

This chain connects TRBV5-1 to TRBJ2-1; D remains unclear. The CDR3 spans 17 residues. The V end was cut by 0 bases, the J end by 2 bases, with 15 bases between. Looked up from germline, CDR1 is SGHRS and CDR2 is YFSETQ. CDR3 nucleotide sequence: TGCGCCAGCAGCTTGGCCCCGACGGCCCGCACCTACAATGAGCAGTTCTTC. Protein sequence: CASSLAPTARTYNEQFF.

This chain links TRBV18 with TRBJ1-5; TRBD1 agrees at 8 bases. Germline CDR1 and CDR2: KGHSH and LQKENI. The V segment lost 1 base and the J segment 4 bases; nucleotides outside the gene matches: 3. This CDR3 has 15 residues. The CDR3 bases are TGTGCCAGCTCACCACGGACAGGGTTTAATCAGCCCCAGCATTTT. Translation gives CASSPRTGFNQPQHF.

The chain links TRBV19 to TRBJ2-7, with 9 bases that match TRBD2. CDR1 and CDR2 (germline): LNHDA, SQIVND (reference sequence). After removal of 1 base from V and 0 bases from J, the junction contained 7 bases not matched to a gene. This CDR3 contains 17 residues. The CDR3 nucleotides are TGTGCCAGTAGTATAGGAGGGCTAGCGGGGACCTCCTACGAGCAGTACTTC. Encoded protein: CASSIGGLAGTSYEQYF.

This clonotype was observed a handful of times. The CDR3 DNA follows: TGTGCCACCAGTGATTTGCGAACGCGGACAGGAACCGACGAGCAGTACTTC. Amino acids: CATSDLRTRTGTDEQYF. The chain recombines TRBV24-1 with TRBJ2-7; 7 bases match TRBD1. Germline assignment: CDR1 KGHDR and CDR2 SFDVKD. This CDR3 has 17 residues. The V and J ends lost 0 bases and 5 bases, in that order; junction bases with no gene match: 12.

A few counts support this clonotype. This chain joins TRBV5-1 and TRBJ1-6; no firm D call. Germline CDR1 SGHRS, CDR2 YFSETQ. The CDR3 has 16 amino acids. The V and J ends lost 4 bases and 6 bases respectively, with 17 bases between them. The CDR3: CASSPDVVGGNSPLHF. CDR3 DNA: TGCGCCAGCAGCCCCGATGTGGTGGGTGGTAATTCACCCCTCCACTTT.

The chain joins TRBV25-1 to TRBJ2-1; 10 bases line up with TRBD2. The length of the CDR3 is 16 residues. Germline V gives CDR1 MGHDK, CDR2 SYGVNS. The V and J ends lost 4 bases and 2 bases, in that order; junction bases with no gene match: 5. CDR3 bases: TGTGCCAGCAGTGGGGGACTAGCGTCTACCTACAATGAGCAGTTCTTC. Its protein product is CASSGGLASTYNEQFF.

There are a few counts of this clonotype. This sequence joins TRBV5-1 and TRBJ2-3; 9 bases are a match to TRBD1. This CDR3 spans 15 amino acids. Germline V lookup: CDR1 SGHRS, CDR2 YFSETQ. Unmatched junction bases numbered 5, after V lost 4 bases and J lost 2 bases. The CDR3 nucleotides read TGCGCCAGCAGCGCGGGACAGGGATCCACAGATACGCAGTATTTT. Translating gives CASSAGQGSTDTQYF. Full variable domain (missing parts from reference TRBV5-1 and TRBJ2-3): KAGVTQTPRYLIKTRGQQVTLSCSPISGHRSVSWYQQTPGQGLQFLFEYFSETQRNKGNFPGRFSGRQFSNSRSEMNVSTLELGDSALYLCASSAGQGSTDTQYFGPGTRLTVL.

This clonotype was recorded a few times. The chain carries TRBV29-1 and TRBJ2-1; D ambiguous. Trimming removed 6 bases at V and 4 bases at J, with 7 bases between. The CDR3 contains 11 residues. Looked up from germline, CDR1 is SQVTM and CDR2 is ANQGSEA. The CDR3 DNA reads as TGCAGCGTGGAGCAGTACAATGAGCAGTTCTTC. Its translation is CSVEQYNEQFF.

This sequence joins TRBV2 and TRBJ1-4; D gene uncertain. Germline V CDR1 and CDR2: SNHLY, FYNNEI. The CDR3 consists of 13 residues. V was shortened by 7 bases and J by 5 bases, with 11 bases between the two germline ends. The chain's CDR3 is CASNGSPNEKLFF. CDR3 bases: TGTGCCAGCAACGGCAGTCCCAATGAAAAACTGTTTTTT.

This clonotype showed up just a few times. The rearrangement uses TRBV7-8 and TRBJ1-1; weak D call: TRBD1 (6 bases). This CDR3 region has 14 residues. In germline, CDR1 is SGHVS, CDR2 FQNEAQ. V lost 3 bases and J 1 base, leaving 9 bases between the germline ends. This CDR3 is CASSFSDRNTEAFF. The CDR3 DNA reads as TGTGCCAGCAGCTTCTCGGACAGGAACACTGAAGCTTTCTTT.

J is TRBJ2-1 and V is TRBV7-9; D possibly corresponds to TRBD2 (7 bases). Germline V CDR1 and CDR2: SEHNR, FQNEAQ (reference sequence). CDR3 length equals 17 residues. V was pared by 6 bases and J by 3 bases, with 21 bases between. CDR3 coding DNA: TGTGCCAGCAGTCGAGGTAGGAGCGGGACAATCTACAATGAGCAGTTCTTC. Amino acid sequence: CASSRGRSGTIYNEQFF. The full variable domain, in which reference TRBV7-9 and TRBJ2-1 provide the parts outside the CDR3, is DTGVSQNPRHKITKRGQNVTFRCDPISEHNRLYWYRQTLGQGPEFLTYFQNEAQLEKSRLLSDRFSAERPKGSFSTLEIQRTEQGDSAMYLCASSRGRSGTIYNEQFFGPGTRLTVL.

This clonotype has just a few counts. The rearrangement joins TRBV20-1 to TRBJ1-1, with D possibly being TRBD1 (6 bases). Between the trimmed V and J ends, which lost 6 bases and 4 bases, there was a span of 21 bases. Germline V lookup: CDR1 DFQATT, CDR2 SNEGSKA (reference sequence). This CDR3 has 15 amino acids. CDR3 DNA: TGCAGTGCGAACGGCAATACAGGGAGAATCACTGAAGCTTTCTTT. Translating it yields CSANGNTGRITEAFF.

The CDR3 nucleotides read TGTGCCTGGAGTTGGGAGCGGGACTCCTACAATGAGCAGTTCTTC. Its protein product is CAWSWERDSYNEQFF. This chain connects TRBV30 to TRBJ2-1; 7 positions agree with TRBD2. Germline-derived CDR1 and CDR2 are GTSNPN and SVGIG (reference sequence). The CDR3 is 15 residues long. J lost 0 bases, V lost 2 bases, and 4 bases had no gene match.

This clonotype was observed a few times. The rearrangement links TRBV7-6 to TRBJ2-1, with 13 bases aligning to TRBD2. V shed 5 bases and J 5 bases; nucleotides not matched to a gene: 12. The V gene's germline CDR1 is SGHVS and CDR2 FNYEAQ. This CDR3 comprises 18 residues. The CDR3 nucleotides read TGTGCCAGCAGCATACTAGCGGGAGGGCCCTCTTTAGACAATGAGCAGTTCTTC. Translation gives CASSILAGGPSLDNEQFF.

This clonotype was found a few times. This chain joins TRBV4-1 and TRBJ1-2; 7 nucleotides match TRBD1. The CDR3 totals 18 residues. Germline V gives CDR1 MGHRA, CDR2 YSYEKL. J gave up 6 bases and V 3 bases, and 19 bases lay outside the gene matches. For the CDR3, the DNA is TGCGCCAGCAGCCACCACGCGATCGGGGCGACAGGGATAGATGGCTACACCTTC. It codes for CASSHHAIGATGIDGYTF.

This clonotype was counted many times. This chain connects TRBV7-2 to TRBJ1-2; D is uncertain. The V end was cut by 2 bases, the J end by 4 bases, with 17 bases between. The CDR3 sequence is 16 residues long. From germline, CDR1 is SGHTA and CDR2 FQGNSA. The CDR3 coding sequence is TGTGCCAGCAGCTTAAGCCCTCCCGGGTTTGGCTATGGCTACACCTTC. Its protein is CASSLSPPGFGYGYTF.

The chain links TRBV6-1 to TRBJ1-2, with 7 positions matching TRBD1. The V gene's germline CDR1 is MNHNS and CDR2 SASEGT. The CDR3 is 13 residues long. V was clipped by 11 bases and J by 0 bases; unmatched bases: 6. CDR3 DNA sequence: TGTGCCGGCAAGGGACAGCCTAACTATGGCTACACCTTC. Translation gives CAGKGQPNYGYTF.

The chain uses TRBV29-1 and TRBJ1-2; no clear D. Deletions cut 5 bases from V and 4 bases from J, with 11 bases between. This CDR3 spans 12 amino acids. Germline loops: CDR1 SQVTM, CDR2 ANQGSEA. CDR3 sequence reads: CSVTSESYGYTF. The CDR3 DNA is TGCAGCGTTACCAGTGAAAGCTATGGCTACACCTTC. Variable domain in full (rest from reference TRBV29-1 and TRBJ1-2): SAVISQKPSRDICQRGTSLTIQCQVDSQVTMMFWYRQQPGQSLTLIATANQGSEATYESGFVIDKFPISRPNLTFSTLTVSNMSPEDSSIYLCSVTSESYGYTFGSGTRLTVV.

CDR3 in DNA: TGTGCCAGCAGCTTAGAGGCGGGATCCAATGAGCAGTTCTTC. This sequence encodes CASSLEAGSNEQFF. V is TRBV11-2 and J is TRBJ2-1; a weak D match, TRBD2 (6 bases). Germline CDR1 reads SGHAT; CDR2 reads FQNNGV. This CDR3 spans 14 amino acids. The germline V and J ends were trimmed by 0 bases and 6 bases, with 9 bases remaining between them.

Remarks on this clonotype: Likely a read error: the CDR3 ends without its conserved phenylalanine or tryptophan. The chain carries TRBV20-1 and TRBJ2-7, with D perhaps matching TRBD1 or TRBD2 (5 bases each). Germline-derived CDR1 and CDR2 are DFQATT and SNEGSKA (reference sequence). This CDR3 spans 16 amino acids. The V and J ends lost 2 bases and 6 bases respectively, with 23 bases between them. The CDR3 is CSARSLGVRTWGEQYL. The CDR3 DNA reads as TGCAGTGCTAGATCGCTCGGGGTCCGGACATGGGGCGAGCAGTACTTG.